This T cell receptor (beta chain) was sequenced during a study of CD8 T cells in Susac syndrome. Random hexamers were used to reverse transcribe an amount of about 0.45 to 1 ug RNA. From the immunoSEQ multiplex PCR reads, TCRdb called clonotypes with MiXCR, one entry per CDR3 protein. The sample lists under 200,000 distinct CDR3 sequences, roughly 95% occurring once. Per the germline V gene, CDR1 is LNHNV and CDR2 is YYDKDF (reference sequence). V lost 1 base and J 5 bases, leaving 15 bases between the germline ends. This CDR3 is built from 16 residues. The study sequenced TCR beta in blood CD8+ and CD4+ T cells.

The origin of this receptor is a human donor with Susac syndrome. The J gene is TRBJ2-1, the V gene TRBV15; TRBD1 is a possible D gene (5 bases). The sample was CD4+ T cells from PBMCs. In DNA form, the CDR3 reads TGTGCCACCAGCAGAGTAGGGGTATGGGTGGACAATGAGCAGTTCTTC. This sequence encodes CATSRVGVWVDNEQFF.